The T cell receptor (beta chain) described here comes from a study of cytomegalovirus exposure and HLA in healthy donors (dated by TCRdb to the late 2010s). Background for the entire study: According to an earlier analysis of several hundred of the donors, about 190 million T cells yielded 117 million unique TCR beta sequences and 276 Gb of sequence data. Typing coverage differed by locus: A, B, C, DRB1 and DQB1 were typed in roughly 629-630 donors, DQA1 in 522, DPA1 in some 570, and DPB1 in 400 to 490. Rather than drawing on any new phenotypic data, the later analysis identified candidate immune exposures from TCR beta sequences and the way those sequences occurred across donors. On average, roughly 200,000 unique TCR beta nucleotide sequences were sequenced per donor among 350 to 400 genotyped donors of the cohort, with 15% to 20% of those sequences being non-productive. Around 320 gigabases of sequencing data and tens of millions of unique TCR sequences were included in an early release covering about 700 HLA-typed donors. An earlier analysis of 587 of the donors used high-throughput TCR beta sequencing to judge whether each TCR beta V gene segment behaved as functional or pseudogenic. To predict cytomegalovirus infection status, the study combined high-throughput TCR immunosequencing, statistical association of individual TCRs with disease status, and machine learning. HLA typing included class I and class II loci at four-digit resolution. The study profiled the T cell repertoires of fewer than 850 subjects by immunosequencing and related them to cytomegalovirus serostatus. The study aimed to test whether signatures of past pathogen exposure could be identified by cataloging public T cell receptors. Besides the first cohort of 500 to 700 subjects, a separate validation cohort made up of 90 to 150 different subjects was used. About five DR-DQ haplotypes were treated as single units for association and clustering because of strong linkage in the cohort. A later genetic analysis took genome-wide SNP genotypes for about 55% of the roughly 670 donors and used that subset as a discovery cohort. Among the roughly 390 genotyped donors, around 81% belonged to the genetic ancestry cluster associated with self-reported Caucasian donors. Donor age, sex, ethnicity and CMV serostatus were compiled alongside the repertoire data. A later analysis re-examined previously published TCR beta repertoires from more than 650 donors and added high-resolution HLA genotyping to investigate patterns of TCR occurrence. Every discovery cohort repertoire had been produced on one sequencing platform.

In total, more than 500 healthy bone marrow donors made up the cohort. At the time of sampling, all cohort members were nominally healthy, though unrecorded immune exposures were likely present. The donor was CMV seropositive and belonged to the group of 250 to 300 seropositive cohort members. Each donor provided a peripheral blood sample, and peripheral blood mononuclear cells were used for TCR beta sequencing. Genomic DNA was extracted from the blood cell samples with the Qiagen DNeasy Blood Extraction Kit. General study outcomes and caveats: The 87-base-pair reads could not distinguish some IMGT-functional V segments, including TRBV6-2 and TRBV6-3, so those segments were excluded. A further reported finding was that TCR beta sequences accurately predicted the HLA-A and HLA-B alleles for most subjects in the first cohort. Cytomegalovirus status was reported to be diagnosed by the classifier with high specificity and sensitivity in both the original and validation cohorts. Linkage disequilibrium might explain the correlated functional status among segregating V segments, but an unknown experimental factor could not be ruled out. Specific HLA alleles were associated with more than 15,000 TCR beta sequences at a false discovery rate of 0.05 in a later analysis. A cluster of highly shared sequence variants was judged likely to be a technical artifact of the sequencing pipeline. Because some donors lacked HLA typing at each locus, the association tests relied only on the typed subset. Several of the top co-occurrence clusters appeared to be linked to parvovirus B19, influenza, CMV and Epstein-Barr virus, according to a later analysis. In a later analysis, HLA-associated TCR beta chains showed more clonal expansion and lower generation probabilities than non-associated chains that were equally common. The cohort was sequenced for TCR beta chains only, and without alpha or paired-chain data the features that could be detected were limited. Broadly in line with IMGT annotations, most TCR beta V segments showed up in productive rearrangements about 90% or about 30% of the time in an earlier analysis of around 550 of the donors. About 17 rarely observed V segments, including chromosome 9 orphons, were excluded from the earlier analysis of some 590 of the donors because counts were too low. An association between a missense DCLRE1C variant and V-gene and J-gene trimming of TCR beta chains was found in a later genetic analysis and replicated in an independent cohort. In a later analysis, most CMV-associated TCR beta chains were found to appear HLA-restricted, with HLA associations seemingly driven largely by CMV exposure. In a later analysis, TCR association rates were found to vary across HLA loci, with the most associated TCRs seen for DRB1 alleles and the fewest for HLA-C alleles. The study gave a list of some 150 TCR beta chains associated with cytomegalovirus. Presence/absence analyses assumed roughly uniform sequencing depth across donors, an assumption that may not hold. A later genetic analysis reported fewer N-insertions in productive TCRs among donors in an Asian-associated ancestry cluster than the roughly 670-donor mean. Immune exposure information for the cohort was limited to CMV serostatus. While some public TCRs were present in many individuals, most TCR sequences turned up only very rarely across donors. It was suggested by the authors that the approach could potentially be generalized to other disease states and immunological phenotypes. Three of the identified cytomegalovirus-associated TCR beta chains were confirmed in vitro to be specific for cytomegalovirus antigens. Strong co-occurrence of HLA alleles, especially DR and DQ, made assigning TCR associations to individual alleles difficult.

A remark on this clone: No cognate antigen has been identified for it. The input lacks base qualities; no much larger clone sits a single base away.

The library was generated by the immunoSEQ multiplex PCR assay. For the multiplex PCR, a mixture combining 60 forward primers for TCR Vbeta segments and 13 reverse primers for TCR Jbeta segments was used. A multiplex PCR assay on genomic DNA amplified the CDR3 region of rearranged TCR beta genes. Amplified TCR beta libraries were sequenced as 87-base-pair reads on the Illumina HiSeq System. Per the authors' processing: A later analysis tallied tens of millions of unique TCR beta chains across the 600 to 700 repertoires, and around 10 million of those chains were shared by two or more donors. Raw reads were error-corrected and collapsed into unique sequences by a nearest-neighbor algorithm in which closely related sequences were merged to remove PCR and sequencing errors. To assign V, D and J gene segments, CDR3 sequences were aligned to IMGT reference sequences. For a sequence to be retained, at least a six-nucleotide match to both a V gene segment and a J gene segment was required. Rearrangements were called productive when the CDR3 lacked stop codons and stayed in frame with V and J; all others were non-productive. CDR3 was defined by IMGT convention, running from the second conserved V-encoded cysteine to the conserved J-encoded phenylalanine. The earlier analysis of roughly 590 of the donors excluded sequences that lacked an unambiguous match to a single V gene segment. In an earlier analysis of a few hundred of the donors, V segments were called functional above 56.7% productive rearrangements and were called segregating when the between-donor standard deviation exceeded 5%. A statistical classification framework was built for diagnosing cytomegalovirus status from the catalog of TCR beta chain sequences. V and J gene assignment, in a later analysis, came from comparing TCR nucleotide sequences with IMGT/GENE-DB human TR gene sequences. The TCRdist pipeline was used in a later analysis to assign CDR3 sequences and most-parsimonious VDJ recombination scenarios. In a later analysis, each TCR beta chain was defined by its CDR3 amino acid sequence together with its V-gene family, and reads lacking a unique V-gene family were excluded. A later analysis removed 500 to 600 highly shared, low-generation-probability nucleotide sequences to deal with suspected cross-contamination and a sequencing artifact. A later analysis calculated a clonal expansion index for each public chain from normalized within-repertoire ranks of inferred template counts. In a later analysis, generation probabilities were computed using a VDJ recombination model fitted to out-of-frame rearrangements, and the results were checked against IGoR. Hypergeometric tests were used in a later analysis to score TCR-TCR, TCR-HLA and TCR-CMV co-occurrence, with a repertoire-size bias correction applied to the TCR pairs. To estimate false discovery rates, a later analysis permuted the HLA or CMV assignments 20 times. In a later analysis, co-occurring TCRs were grouped using DBSCAN, and TCRdist sequence similarity was added for clustering within HLA-allele-positive subsets. Co-occurrence clustering excluded repertoires with fewer than 30,000 or more than 120,000 public chains, plus five with anomalous nucleotide sharing. TCRdb holds this immuneACCESS table with in-frame rearrangements only. Some clones are missing; in checked studies, unresolved V genes explain under half, and the rest has no known cause. That table furnishes V, J and clone size, whereas the DNA furnished D and trimming. The sample includes approximately 190,000 clones, with around 73% observed a single time. The biggest ten clones account for approximately 2.1% of the sample.

The germline V gene supplies CDR1 SGHTA and CDR2 FQGTGA. From cysteine to phenylalanine, the CDR3 is 18 amino acids long. The sequence is cut down to CDR3 DNA, 54 bases in frame from base 1. V is cut back by 1 base and J by 0 bases, with 6 bases in the junction unmatched. The TCR sequence derives from a woman aged 25 to 45 in good health and CMV-seropositive. This sequence uses TRBV7-3 and TRBJ2-6; 7 nucleotides in the junction match TRBD2. The sample comprised PBMCs. The CDR3 reads CASSLRGGGVSGANVLTF. DNA sequence: TGTGCCAGCAGCTTAAGGGGCGGGGGAGTCTCTGGGGCCAACGTCCTGACTTTC.